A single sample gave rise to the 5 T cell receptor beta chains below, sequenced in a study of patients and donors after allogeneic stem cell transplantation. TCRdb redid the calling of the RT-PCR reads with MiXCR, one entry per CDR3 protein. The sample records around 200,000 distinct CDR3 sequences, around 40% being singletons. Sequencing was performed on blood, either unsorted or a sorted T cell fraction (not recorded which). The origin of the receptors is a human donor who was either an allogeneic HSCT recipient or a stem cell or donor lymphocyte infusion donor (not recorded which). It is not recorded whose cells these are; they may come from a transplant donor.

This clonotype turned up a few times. This CDR3 reads CASSEGQPYTF. Here the CDR3 DNA reads TGTGCCAGCAGTGAAGGACAGCCCTACACCTTC. This sequence joins TRBV6-1 and TRBJ1-2, with D possibly TRBD1 on 5 matching bases. Germline CDR1 reads MNHNS; CDR2 reads SASEGT. V lost 1 base to trimming and J lost 10 bases, with 7 bases between them. The length of the CDR3 is 11 residues.

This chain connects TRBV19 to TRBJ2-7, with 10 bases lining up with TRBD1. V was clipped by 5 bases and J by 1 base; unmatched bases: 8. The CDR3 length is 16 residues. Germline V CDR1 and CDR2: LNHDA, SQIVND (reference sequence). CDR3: CASSLYWTGGSYEQYF. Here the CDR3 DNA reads TGTGCCAGTAGTTTGTACTGGACAGGGGGTTCCTACGAGCAGTACTTC.

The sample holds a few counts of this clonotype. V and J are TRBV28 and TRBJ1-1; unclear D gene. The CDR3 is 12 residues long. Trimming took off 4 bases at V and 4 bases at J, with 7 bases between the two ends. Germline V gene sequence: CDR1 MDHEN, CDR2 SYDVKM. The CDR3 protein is CASSSAVTEAFF. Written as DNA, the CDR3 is TGTGCCAGCAGTTCGGCCGTCACTGAAGCTTTCTTT.

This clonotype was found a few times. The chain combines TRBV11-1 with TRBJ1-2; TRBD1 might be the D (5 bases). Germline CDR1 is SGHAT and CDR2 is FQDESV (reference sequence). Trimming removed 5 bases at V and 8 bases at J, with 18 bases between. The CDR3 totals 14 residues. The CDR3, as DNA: TGTGCCAGCAGCCTAACAGGTTCCTCCCGGGGCTACACCTTC. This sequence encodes CASSLTGSSRGYTF.

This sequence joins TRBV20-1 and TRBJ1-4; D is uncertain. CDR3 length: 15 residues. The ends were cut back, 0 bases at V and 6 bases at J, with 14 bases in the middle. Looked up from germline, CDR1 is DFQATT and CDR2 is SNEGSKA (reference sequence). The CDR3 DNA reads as TGCAGTGCTAGAGATGAAGGCAAATCGGATGAAAAACTGTTTTTT. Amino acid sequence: CSARDEGKSDEKLFF.